The present entry profiles one TCR beta chain with its context. The trim removed 4 bases at V and 5 bases at J, leaving 10 bases unmatched. CDR1 and CDR2 from the germline V gene are MGHDK and SYGVNS. This CDR3 contains 15 residues. TCRdb keeps only in-frame clones here, not all; method: immunoSEQ multiplex PCR. The table shows some 300,000 clones, with 70% to 90% occurring only once. The data belong to a study of blood T cell repertoires in COVID-19. The chain links TRBV25-1 to TRBJ1-1; 7 bases map to TRBD1. The sample was PBMCs or T cells enriched from blood (not recorded which). The sequence was collected from a woman aged 40-49 years who had recovered from COVID-19. This chain's CDR3 is CASSVLTGWGTEAFF. In nucleotides, the CDR3 is TGTGCCAGCAGTGTACTGACAGGGTGGGGAACTGAAGCTTTCTTT.